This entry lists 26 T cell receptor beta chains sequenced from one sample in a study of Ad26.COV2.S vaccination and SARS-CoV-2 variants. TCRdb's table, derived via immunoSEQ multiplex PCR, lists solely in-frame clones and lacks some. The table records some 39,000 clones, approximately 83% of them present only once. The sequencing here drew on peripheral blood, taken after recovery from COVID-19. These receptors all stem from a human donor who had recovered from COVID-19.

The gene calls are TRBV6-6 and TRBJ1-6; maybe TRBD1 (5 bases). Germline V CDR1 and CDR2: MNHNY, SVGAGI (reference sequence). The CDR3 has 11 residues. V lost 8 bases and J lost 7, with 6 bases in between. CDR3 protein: CASEGNSPLHF. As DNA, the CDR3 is TGTGCCAGCGAGGGGAATTCACCCCTCCACTTT.

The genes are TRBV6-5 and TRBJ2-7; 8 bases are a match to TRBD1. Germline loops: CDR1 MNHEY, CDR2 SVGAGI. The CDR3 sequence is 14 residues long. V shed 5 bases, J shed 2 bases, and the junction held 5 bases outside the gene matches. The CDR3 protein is CASSKTGVAYEQYV. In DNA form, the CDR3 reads TGTGCCAGCAGTAAGACAGGGGTTGCCTACGAGCAGTACGTC.

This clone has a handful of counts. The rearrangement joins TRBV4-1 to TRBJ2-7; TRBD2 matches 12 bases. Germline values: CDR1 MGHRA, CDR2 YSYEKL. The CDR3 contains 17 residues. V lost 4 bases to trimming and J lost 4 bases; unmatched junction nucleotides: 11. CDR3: CASSPATLAGGPYEQYF. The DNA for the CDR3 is TGCGCCAGCAGCCCGGCCACCCTAGCGGGAGGGCCGTACGAGCAGTACTTC.

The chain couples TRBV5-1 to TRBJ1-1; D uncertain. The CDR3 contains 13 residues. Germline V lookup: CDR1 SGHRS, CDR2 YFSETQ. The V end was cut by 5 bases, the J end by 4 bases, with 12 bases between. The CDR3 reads CASRREQVTEAFF. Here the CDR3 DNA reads TGCGCCAGCAGAAGGGAGCAGGTCACTGAAGCTTTCTTT.

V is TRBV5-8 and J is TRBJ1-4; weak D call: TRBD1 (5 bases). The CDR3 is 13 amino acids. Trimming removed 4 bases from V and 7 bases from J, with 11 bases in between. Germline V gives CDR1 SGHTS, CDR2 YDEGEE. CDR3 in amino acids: CASSPLGGEKLFF. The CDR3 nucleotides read TGTGCCAGCAGCCCTTTGGGGGGTGAAAAACTGTTTTTT. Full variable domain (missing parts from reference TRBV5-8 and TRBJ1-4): EAGVTQSPTHLIKTRGQQATLRCSPISGHTSVYWYQQALGLGLQFLLWYDEGEERNRGNFPPRFSGRQFPNYSSELNVNALELEDSALYLCASSPLGGEKLFFGSGTQLSVL.

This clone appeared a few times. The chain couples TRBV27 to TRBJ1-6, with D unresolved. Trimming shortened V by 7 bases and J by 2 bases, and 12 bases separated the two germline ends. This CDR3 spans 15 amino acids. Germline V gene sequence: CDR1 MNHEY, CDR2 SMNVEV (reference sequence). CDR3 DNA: TGTGCCAGCACGAGTCTGACCACCTATAATTCACCCCTCCACTTT. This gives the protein CASTSLTTYNSPLHF.

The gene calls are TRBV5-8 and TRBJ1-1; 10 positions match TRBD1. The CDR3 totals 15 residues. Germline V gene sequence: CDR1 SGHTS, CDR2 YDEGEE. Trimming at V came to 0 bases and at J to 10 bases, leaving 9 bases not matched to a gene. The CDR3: CASSLAGTGVWPAFF. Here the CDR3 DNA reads TGTGCCAGCAGCTTGGCCGGGACAGGGGTATGGCCAGCTTTCTTT.

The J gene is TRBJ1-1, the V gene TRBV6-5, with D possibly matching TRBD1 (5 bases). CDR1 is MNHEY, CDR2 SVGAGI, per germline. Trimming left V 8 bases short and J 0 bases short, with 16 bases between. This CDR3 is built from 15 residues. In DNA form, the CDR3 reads TGTGCCAGCGAAATTGCGGGGGGGATGAACACTGAAGCTTTCTTT. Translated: CASEIAGGMNTEAFF.

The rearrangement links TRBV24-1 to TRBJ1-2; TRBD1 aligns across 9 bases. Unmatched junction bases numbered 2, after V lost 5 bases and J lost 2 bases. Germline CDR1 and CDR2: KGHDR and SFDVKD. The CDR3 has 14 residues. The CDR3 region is CATSVGQGNYGYTF. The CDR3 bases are TGTGCCACCAGTGTGGGACAGGGAAACTATGGCTACACCTTC.

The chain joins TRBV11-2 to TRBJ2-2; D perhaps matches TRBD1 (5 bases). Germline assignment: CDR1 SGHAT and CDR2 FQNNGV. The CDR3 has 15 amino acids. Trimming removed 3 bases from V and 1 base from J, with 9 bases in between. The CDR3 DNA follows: TGTGCCAGCAGCTTGAATACAGGGAACACCGGGGAGCTGTTTTTT. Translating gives CASSLNTGNTGELFF.

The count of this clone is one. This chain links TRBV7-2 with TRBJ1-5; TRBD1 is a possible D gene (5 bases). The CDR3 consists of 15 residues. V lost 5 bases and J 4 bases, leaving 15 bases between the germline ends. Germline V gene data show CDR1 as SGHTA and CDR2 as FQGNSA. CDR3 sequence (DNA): TGTGCCAGCAGCACTCAGGAGGGGTTAAATCAGCCCCAGCATTTT. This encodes CASSTQEGLNQPQHF.

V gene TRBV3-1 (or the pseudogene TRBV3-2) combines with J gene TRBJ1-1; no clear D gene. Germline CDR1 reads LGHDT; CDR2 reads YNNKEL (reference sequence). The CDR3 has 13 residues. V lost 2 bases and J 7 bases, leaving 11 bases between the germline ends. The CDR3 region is CASSQPVTDEAFF. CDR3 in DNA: TGTGCCAGCAGCCAACCCGTCACGGATGAAGCTTTCTTT.

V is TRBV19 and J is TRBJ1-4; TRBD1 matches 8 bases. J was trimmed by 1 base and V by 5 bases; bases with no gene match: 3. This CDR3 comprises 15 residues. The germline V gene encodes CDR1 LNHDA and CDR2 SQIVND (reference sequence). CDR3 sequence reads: CASSGDRGTNEKLFF. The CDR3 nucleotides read TGTGCCAGTAGTGGAGACAGGGGAACTAATGAAAAACTGTTTTTT.

The CDR3 coding sequence is TGTGCCAGCAGTGAAGGGGGGGGACACCTGGATGGCTACACCTTC. This sequence encodes CASSEGGGHLDGYTF. The rearrangement links TRBV2 to TRBJ1-2, with a possible D match to TRBD1 (6 bases). Germline V gives CDR1 SNHLY, CDR2 FYNNEI. V gave up 1 base and J gave up 6 bases, with 15 bases separating them. This CDR3 has 15 residues.

The CDR3 sequence: CASSPPGHHLNTGELFF. The CDR3 nucleotides are TGTGCCAGCAGCCCCCCGGGACACCACCTGAACACCGGGGAGCTGTTTTTT. The chain has TRBV7-2 and TRBJ2-2, with D possibly TRBD1 on 6 matching bases. Germline CDR1 reads SGHTA; CDR2 reads FQGNSA. V was trimmed by 5 bases and J by 1 base, leaving 17 bases between them. The CDR3 extends over 17 amino acids. The full variable domain, its missing parts supplied by reference TRBV7-2 and TRBJ2-2, is GAGVSQSPSNKVTEKGKDVELRCDPISGHTALYWYRQSLGQGLEFLIYFQGNSAPDKSGLPSDRFSAERTGGSVSTLTIQRTQQEDSAVYLCASSPPGHHLNTGELFFGEGSRLTVL.

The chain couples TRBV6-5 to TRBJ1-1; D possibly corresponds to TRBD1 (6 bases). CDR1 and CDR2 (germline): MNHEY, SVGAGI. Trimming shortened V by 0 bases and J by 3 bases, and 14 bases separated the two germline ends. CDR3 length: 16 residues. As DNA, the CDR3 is TGTGCCAGCAGTTACTCGGTAATAGGGGGGCACACTGAAGCTTTCTTT. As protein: CASSYSVIGGHTEAFF.

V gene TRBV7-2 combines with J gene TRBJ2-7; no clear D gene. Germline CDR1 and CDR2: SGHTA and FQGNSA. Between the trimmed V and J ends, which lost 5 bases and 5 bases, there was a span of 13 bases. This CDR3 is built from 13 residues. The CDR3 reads CASSPNSMNEQYF. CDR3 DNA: TGTGCCAGCAGCCCTAACAGCATGAACGAGCAGTACTTC.

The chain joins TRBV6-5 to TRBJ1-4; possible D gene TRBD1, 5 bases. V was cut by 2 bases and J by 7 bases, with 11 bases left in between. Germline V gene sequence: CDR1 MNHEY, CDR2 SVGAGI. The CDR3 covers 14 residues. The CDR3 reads CASSYRGVGEKLFF. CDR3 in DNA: TGTGCCAGCAGTTACCGGGGGGTGGGTGAAAAACTGTTTTTT.

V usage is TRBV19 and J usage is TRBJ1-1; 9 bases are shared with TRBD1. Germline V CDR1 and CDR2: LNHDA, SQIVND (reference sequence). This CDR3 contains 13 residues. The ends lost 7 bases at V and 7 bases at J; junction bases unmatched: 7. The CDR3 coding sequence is TGTGCCAGTACCGGGACAGGGTTTTTTGAAGCTTTCTTT. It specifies CASTGTGFFEAFF.

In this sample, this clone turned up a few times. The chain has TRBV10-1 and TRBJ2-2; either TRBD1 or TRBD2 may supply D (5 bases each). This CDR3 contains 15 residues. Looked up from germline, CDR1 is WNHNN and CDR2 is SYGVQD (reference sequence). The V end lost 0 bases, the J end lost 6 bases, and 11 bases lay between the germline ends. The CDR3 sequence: CASSESGGMAGELFF. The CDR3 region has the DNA TGCGCCAGCAGTGAGTCTGGGGGTATGGCCGGGGAGCTGTTTTTT.

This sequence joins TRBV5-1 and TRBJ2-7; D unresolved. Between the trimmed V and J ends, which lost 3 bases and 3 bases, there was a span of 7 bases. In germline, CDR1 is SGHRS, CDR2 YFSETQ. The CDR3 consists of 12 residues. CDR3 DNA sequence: TGCGCCAGCAGCTCAGATCGCTACGAGCAGTACTTC. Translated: CASSSDRYEQYF.

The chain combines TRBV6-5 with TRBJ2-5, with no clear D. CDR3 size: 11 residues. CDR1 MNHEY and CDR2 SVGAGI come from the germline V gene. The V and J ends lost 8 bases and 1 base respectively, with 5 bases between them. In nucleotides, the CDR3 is TGTGCCAGCCGACCCCAAGAGACCCAGTACTTC. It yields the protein CASRPQETQYF.

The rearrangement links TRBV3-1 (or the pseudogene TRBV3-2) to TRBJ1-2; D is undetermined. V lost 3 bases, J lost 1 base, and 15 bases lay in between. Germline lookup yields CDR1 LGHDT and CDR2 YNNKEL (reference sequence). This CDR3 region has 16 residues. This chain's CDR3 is CASSQGLLQNNYGYTF. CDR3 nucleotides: TGTGCCAGCAGCCAGGGTCTATTGCAGAATAACTATGGCTACACCTTC.

In DNA, the CDR3 is TGTGCCACCCGACAGGGAGTGGATGGCAATCAGCCCCAGCATTTT. Protein: CATRQGVDGNQPQHF. The V and J genes are TRBV10-3 and TRBJ1-5, with 7 bases aligning to TRBD1. Germline trimming cut 10 bases from V and 2 bases from J; bases unmatched to any gene: 11. In germline, CDR1 is ENHRY, CDR2 SYGVKD. The CDR3 totals 15 residues.

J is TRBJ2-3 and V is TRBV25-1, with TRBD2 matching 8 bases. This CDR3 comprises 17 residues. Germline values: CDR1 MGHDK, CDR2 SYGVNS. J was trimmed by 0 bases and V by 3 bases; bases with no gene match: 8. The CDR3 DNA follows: TGTGCCAGCAGTGAGCCCGGGAGGGGAGGAAGCACAGATACGCAGTATTTT. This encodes CASSEPGRGGSTDTQYF.

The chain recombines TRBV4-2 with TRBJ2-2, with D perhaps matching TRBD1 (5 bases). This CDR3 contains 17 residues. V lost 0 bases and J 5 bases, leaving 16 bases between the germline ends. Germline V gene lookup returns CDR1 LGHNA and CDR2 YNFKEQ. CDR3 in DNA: TGTGCCAGCAGCCAAGATGCGGCAGGGATCGTGACCGGGGAGCTGTTTTTT. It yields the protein CASSQDAAGIVTGELFF.